These 22 T cell receptor beta chains originate from one sample sequenced in a study of blood T cell repertoires in COVID-19. Method: immunoSEQ multiplex PCR; TCRdb's copy keeps in-frame clones and lacks some. Here the sample spans fewer than 250,000 clones, roughly four fifths being singletons. Sequenced input: peripheral blood. The source is an elderly woman with acute or convalescent COVID-19.

The rearrangement links TRBV5-4 to TRBJ1-2, with a possible D match to TRBD1 (5 bases). Germline V gives CDR1 SGHNT, CDR2 YYREEE (reference sequence). The CDR3 contains 15 residues. V was cut by 4 bases and J by 6 bases, with 19 bases left in between. CDR3 DNA sequence: TGTGCCAGCAGCCCCGGGACTGGCAGGGAGGATGGCTACACCTTC. Protein product: CASSPGTGREDGYTF. The entire variable domain, with the rest obtained from reference TRBV5-4 and TRBJ1-2, is as follows: ETGVTQSPTHLIKTRGQQVTLRCSSQSGHNTVSWYQQALGQGPQFIFQYYREEENGRGNFPPRFSGLQFPNYSSELNVNALELDDSALYLCASSPGTGREDGYTFGSGTRLTVV.

This clone was counted only a few times. This chain uses TRBV3-1 (or the pseudogene TRBV3-2) with TRBJ1-1; D is possibly TRBD1 (5 bases). The germline V gene encodes CDR1 LGHDT and CDR2 YNNKEL (reference sequence). The length of the CDR3 is 12 residues. V was cut by 3 bases and J by 9 bases, with 11 bases left in between. The DNA for the CDR3 is TGTGCCAGCAGCCACAGGGTTGGGAAAGCTTTCTTT. This codes for CASSHRVGKAFF.

There are a few counts of this clone. V usage is TRBV6-5 and J usage is TRBJ1-2, with D tentatively TRBD1 (5 bases). The CDR3 has 15 amino acids. With 2 bases removed from V and 0 bases from J, the gap between germline ends came to 10 bases. Germline V gene lookup returns CDR1 MNHEY and CDR2 SVGAGI. The CDR3: CASSYNSGTNYGYTF. DNA for the CDR3: TGTGCCAGCAGTTACAACTCAGGGACTAACTATGGCTACACCTTC.

The CDR3 sequence is CASSPQWGVNTGELFF. The CDR3 DNA reads TGTGCCAGCAGCCCCCAGTGGGGGGTTAACACCGGGGAGCTGTTTTTT. The rearrangement uses TRBV9 and TRBJ2-2; the D gene is possibly TRBD2 (6 bases). The CDR3 extends over 16 amino acids. The V gene's germline CDR1 is SGDLS and CDR2 YYNGEE. Trimming left V 4 bases short and J 2 bases short, with 15 bases between.

In its sample, this clone was seen a few times. This rearrangement joins TRBV6-2 or TRBV6-3 to TRBJ2-5; 11 nucleotides line up with TRBD2. After removal of 1 base from V and 1 base from J, the junction contained 2 bases not matched to a gene. Germline values: CDR1 MNHEY, CDR2 SVGEGT. The CDR3 contains 16 residues. In DNA, the CDR3 is TGTGCCAGCAGTTACTTTAGCGGGAGGGCCCAAGAGACCCAGTACTTC. Protein sequence: CASSYFSGRAQETQYF.

The chain employs TRBV7-2 and TRBJ2-7; tentatively, D is TRBD2 (5 bases). The germline V gene encodes CDR1 SGHTA and CDR2 FQGNSA. This CDR3 is 14 amino acids long. V lost 1 base and J lost 5, with 12 bases in between. CDR3 sequence reads: CASSLVSGSDEQYF. The DNA of the CDR3 is TGTGCCAGCAGCTTAGTTTCGGGGAGCGACGAGCAGTACTTC. The complete variable domain, with remaining parts taken from reference TRBV7-2 and TRBJ2-7, reads GAGVSQSPSNKVTEKGKDVELRCDPISGHTALYWYRQSLGQGLEFLIYFQGNSAPDKSGLPSDRFSAERTGGSVSTLTIQRTQQEDSAVYLCASSLVSGSDEQYFGPGTRLTVT.

This sequence joins TRBV7-9 and TRBJ2-2; 12 nucleotides line up with TRBD1. This CDR3 is 16 amino acids long. Looked up from germline, CDR1 is SEHNR and CDR2 is FQNEAQ (reference sequence). The J segment lost 6 bases and the V segment lost 1 base, leaving 3 bases of the junction unmatched. CDR3: CASSLGGTGGPGELFF. The DNA for the CDR3 is TGTGCCAGCAGCTTAGGCGGGACAGGGGGCCCCGGGGAGCTGTTTTTT.

The V gene is TRBV27, the J gene TRBJ1-1; 9 nucleotides agree with TRBD1. Germline V gene sequence: CDR1 MNHEY, CDR2 SMNVEV (reference sequence). The ends lost 5 bases at V and 4 bases at J; junction bases unmatched: 2. This CDR3 region has 13 residues. CDR3 in DNA: TGTGCCAGCAGTATGGACAGGGGCACTGAAGCTTTCTTT. Translating it yields CASSMDRGTEAFF.

The chain uses TRBV5-1 and TRBJ2-7; the match to TRBD1 covers 8 bases. V lost 0 bases and J lost 6; bases outside the gene matches: 5. The germline CDR1 and CDR2 sequences are SGHRS and YFSETQ. This CDR3 is built from 14 residues. CDR3 in DNA: TGCGCCAGCAGCTTGGACAGGGGGACAGGCGAGCAGTACTTC. Translated: CASSLDRGTGEQYF. Based on the CDR3 plus reference TRBV5-1 and TRBJ2-7, the full variable domain is KAGVTQTPRYLIKTRGQQVTLSCSPISGHRSVSWYQQTPGQGLQFLFEYFSETQRNKGNFPGRFSGRQFSNSRSEMNVSTLELGDSALYLCASSLDRGTGEQYFGPGTRLTVT.

This clone came up once. This chain uses TRBV3-1 (or the pseudogene TRBV3-2) with TRBJ2-7, with D maybe TRBD2 (6 bases). Trimming removed 4 bases from V and 0 bases from J, with 10 bases in between. The germline gives CDR1 LGHDT, CDR2 YNNKEL (reference sequence). The CDR3 contains 14 residues. The DNA of the CDR3 is TGTGCCAGCAGCCTCCGGGGGAACTCCTACGAGCAGTACTTC. This sequence encodes CASSLRGNSYEQYF.

V gene TRBV19 combines with J gene TRBJ1-1; D may be TRBD1 (6 bases). CDR1 LNHDA and CDR2 SQIVND come from the germline V gene (reference sequence). There are 15 residues in the CDR3. V was shortened by 8 bases and J by 1 base, with 17 bases between the two germline ends. CDR3 nucleotides: TGTGCCAGTCGAGAGCAGGGGCAGTCGAACACTGAAGCTTTCTTT. It is translated as CASREQGQSNTEAFF. The full variable domain, in which reference TRBV19 and TRBJ1-1 provide the parts outside the CDR3, is DGGITQSPKYLFRKEGQNVTLSCEQNLNHDAMYWYRQDPGQGLRLIYYSQIVNDFQKGDIAEGYSVSREKKESFPLTVTSAQKNPTAFYLCASREQGQSNTEAFFGQGTRLTVV.

This chain links TRBV5-5 with TRBJ2-1; 10 nucleotides match TRBD2. In germline, CDR1 is SGHKS, CDR2 YYEKEE (reference sequence). CDR3 length: 16 amino acids. The V segment lost 0 bases and the J segment 6 bases; nucleotides outside the gene matches: 6. CDR3 protein: CASSLVLLAGVNEQFF. The CDR3 nucleotides are TGTGCCAGCAGCTTGGTTTTGCTAGCGGGGGTCAATGAGCAGTTCTTC.

J is TRBJ1-5 and V is TRBV28, with D possibly being TRBD1 (5 bases). Germline CDR1 and CDR2: MDHEN and SYDVKM. The CDR3 is made up of 13 amino acids. V lost 10 bases and J lost 5, with 15 bases in between. The CDR3 here is CATGSTAYQPQHF. CDR3 nucleotide sequence: TGTGCCACCGGCTCGACAGCTTATCAGCCCCAGCATTTT.

This clone is medium-sized (0.01 to 0.1%). CDR3 nucleotides: TGTGCCAGCAGCTCAGTAGGCTGGGGCTCCGGGGAGCTGTTTTTT. It is translated as CASSSVGWGSGELFF. This rearrangement joins TRBV7-9 to TRBJ2-2; D is possibly TRBD1 (5 bases). The CDR3 totals 15 residues. Germline-derived CDR1 and CDR2 are SEHNR and FQNEAQ (reference sequence). Deletions cut 4 bases from V and 6 bases from J, with 15 bases between.

A remark on this clone: The junction does not match germline at one end; this may be a read error. V is TRBV18 and J is TRBJ2-1; D gene uncertain. CDR1 is KGHSH, CDR2 LQKENI, per germline. This CDR3 has 15 residues. The CDR3 sequence: CANSPRFSSYNEQFF. The CDR3 region has the DNA TGTGCCAACTCACCACGGTTTAGCTCCTACAATGAGCAGTTCTTC. Full variable domain (remainder filled in from reference TRBV18 and TRBJ2-1): NAGVMQNPRHLVRRRGQEARLRCSPMKGHSHVYWYRQLPEEGLKFMVYLQKENIIDESGMPKERFSAEFPKEGPSILRIQQVVRGDSAAYFCANSPRFSSYNEQFFGPGTRLTVL.

The V and J genes are TRBV7-3 and TRBJ1-2; 9 positions agree with TRBD1. Germline V gene data show CDR1 as SGHTA and CDR2 as FQGTGA. The CDR3 extends over 15 amino acids. V trimming: 5 bases; J trimming: 4 bases; junction bases outside the gene matches: 8. CDR3 sequence reads: CASSPSGTGFYGYTF. The DNA of the CDR3 is TGTGCCAGCAGCCCTTCCGGGACAGGGTTCTATGGCTACACCTTC. The full variable domain, in which reference TRBV7-3 and TRBJ1-2 provide the parts outside the CDR3, is GAGVSQTPSNKVTEKGKYVELRCDPISGHTALYWYRQSLGQGPEFLIYFQGTGAADDSGLPNDRFFAVRPEGSVSTLKIQRTERGDSAVYLCASSPSGTGFYGYTFGSGTRLTVV.

This clone came up once. V usage is TRBV12-5 and J usage is TRBJ1-2, with 11 positions matching TRBD1. Germline V gene lookup returns CDR1 LGHNT and CDR2 FRNRAP. Trimming took 1 base from V and 1 from J; bases not matched to a gene: 2. This CDR3 contains 16 residues. DNA of the CDR3: TGTGCTAGTGGTTTGGCCGGGACAGGGGGTAACTATGGCTACACCTTC. Its translation: CASGLAGTGGNYGYTF. The variable domain in full, completed from reference TRBV12-5 and TRBJ1-2, reads DARVTQTPRHKVTEMGQEVTMRCQPILGHNTVFWYRQTMMQGLELLAYFRNRAPLDDSGMPKDRFSAEMPDATLATLKIQPSEPRDSAVYFCASGLAGTGGNYGYTFGSGTRLTVV.

The V gene is TRBV5-1, the J gene TRBJ1-1, with unresolved D. V was pared by 6 bases and J by 3 bases, with 12 bases between. The CDR3 length is 13 residues. Germline V gives CDR1 SGHRS, CDR2 YFSETQ. The CDR3 DNA is TGCGCCAGCATGGGCGACATGTACACTGAAGCTTTCTTT. Translating gives CASMGDMYTEAFF.

This chain joins TRBV30 and TRBJ2-5, with D tentatively TRBD2 (5 bases). The CDR3 covers 14 residues. Trimming removed 0 bases from V and 5 bases from J, with 13 bases in between. From germline, CDR1 is GTSNPN and CDR2 SVGIG (reference sequence). The CDR3 is CAWSVPGTGETQYF. The CDR3 nucleotides read TGTGCCTGGAGTGTACCGGGAACGGGGGAGACCCAGTACTTC.

This clone was picked up a small number of times. The chain couples TRBV5-6 to TRBJ1-2; tentative D call: TRBD1 (6 bases). Germline values: CDR1 SGHDT, CDR2 YYEEEE. The CDR3 loop spans 15 amino acids. Trimming stripped 4 bases from V and 2 bases from J, with 15 bases between. The CDR3, as DNA: TGTGCCAGCAGCATGACAGGAGACTCCAACTATGGCTACACCTTC. Translating gives CASSMTGDSNYGYTF.

This chain joins TRBV3-1 (or the pseudogene TRBV3-2) and TRBJ2-7; no clear D. The CDR3 has 16 amino acids. Trimming stripped 0 bases from V and 7 bases from J, with 19 bases between. Per germline, CDR1 LGHDT and CDR2 YNNKEL (reference sequence). In nucleotides, the CDR3 is TGTGCCAGCAGCCAAGATTCCCAGGCCCCTTTTGGGGAGCAGTACTTC. This translates into CASSQDSQAPFGEQYF.

Here the CDR3 reads CASSLAGSEGDTQYF. CDR3 coding DNA: TGTGCCAGCAGCTTAGCCGGGTCGGAGGGAGATACGCAGTATTTT. The chain has TRBV7-6 and TRBJ2-3, with a weak D call TRBD2 (6 bases). There are 15 residues in the CDR3. CDR1 is SGHVS and CDR2 is FNYEAQ in the germline V gene. V was trimmed by 0 bases and J by 5 bases, leaving 12 bases between them.